This TCR beta chain was retrieved from a study of blood T cell repertoires in COVID-19. Background on the study: From the United States, Italy and Spain came samples of acute and convalescent COVID-19.

Assignments of participants to cohorts depended upon their own reported clinical history. The count of this clone is one. From germline, CDR1 is SGDLS and CDR2 YYNGEE. After removal of 0 bases from V and 2 bases from J, the junction contained 4 bases not matched to a gene. The CDR3 totals 16 residues. Assay: immunoSEQ multiplex PCR; the TCRdb copy retains only in-frame clones and omits some. In the table there are a few hundred thousand clones, around 81% of which are singletons. The rearrangement uses TRBV9 and TRBJ2-3, with 9 bases fitting TRBD2. Sequencing was performed on PBMCs or T cells enriched from blood (not recorded which). This TCR was recovered from a woman between 40 and 50 years old with acute COVID-19. The CDR3 loop reads CASSVAGGGATDTQYF. The CDR3 nucleotides read TGTGCCAGCAGCGTAGCTGGCGGGGGGGCCACAGATACGCAGTATTTT.